Listed below are T cell receptor beta chains from one sample, sequenced in a study of T cells after yellow fever vaccination. TCRdb re-called the 5' RACE reads through MiXCR, storing one row per CDR3 protein. Of about 510,000 distinct CDR3 sequences listed, around a fifth are singletons. The source material was PBMCs, sampled 21 days after the first yellow fever vaccination. The receptors derive from a man aged 18 to 35 who received the YFV17D yellow fever vaccine. CDR3s include the opening cysteine and the closing phenylalanine or tryptophan. D genes are given only for firm matches. Where a row states a size, it is once, few, many or the class of an expanded clone; other rows omit it.

V	J	D	size	DNA	CDR3
TRBV5-4	TRBJ2-1	TRBD1	NA	TGTGCCAGCAGCTTGGTAACAGGGGACAATGAGCAGTTCTTC	CASSLVTGDNEQFF
TRBV20-1	TRBJ1-4	NA	NA	TGCAGTGCTAGTGTCCCCAACAGTGAAAAACTGTTTTTT	CSASVPNSEKLFF
TRBV27	TRBJ2-3	NA	NA	TGTGCCAGCAGCTGGAAGAACCCCACAGATACGCAGTATTTT	CASSWKNPTDTQYF
TRBV28	TRBJ2-2	TRBD2	NA	TGTGCCAGCAGTTCGGGGGGGACTACCGGGGAGCTGTTTTTT	CASSSGGTTGELFF
TRBV6-4	TRBJ2-3	NA	many	TGTGCCAGCAGTCTGACGGCGGGGAGCACAGATACGCAGTATTTT	CASSLTAGSTDTQYF
TRBV10-3	TRBJ1-5	NA	few	TGTGCCATCAGTATTGGCAGCAATCAGCCCCAGCATTTT	CAISIGSNQPQHF
TRBV20-1	TRBJ1-3	NA	NA	TGCAGTGCTATACAGAACTCTGGAAACACCATATATTTT	CSAIQNSGNTIYF
TRBV4-1	TRBJ1-6	NA	NA	TGCGCCAGCAGCCCCGTGGACAGCCATAATTCACCCCTCCACTTT	CASSPVDSHNSPLHF
TRBV20-1	TRBJ2-7	NA	few	TGCAGTGCTAGAGATCTACAGGTGTCCTACGAGCAGTACTTC	CSARDLQVSYEQYF
TRBV5-6	TRBJ2-3	TRBD2	NA	TGTGCCAGCAGCCCCTCCGGGACTAGCCGTTTGGCAGATACGCAGTATTTT	CASSPSGTSRLADTQYF
TRBV6-5	TRBJ2-2	NA	many	TGTGCCAGCAGGGGGTACGGGGAGCTGTTTTTT	CASRGYGELFF
TRBV28	TRBJ1-5	NA	many	TGTGCCAGCAGTAGAAGGCAGCCCCTTTCTAATCAGCCCCAGCATTTT	CASSRRQPLSNQPQHF
TRBV20-1	TRBJ1-2	TRBD1	NA	TGCAGTGCTCCCGGGGACAGGGGGAACTATGGCTACACCTTC	CSAPGDRGNYGYTF
TRBV5-1	TRBJ2-6	NA	few	TGCGCCAGCAGCGTCGCAGAGTCTGGGGCCAACGTCCTGACTTTC	CASSVAESGANVLTF
TRBV20-1	TRBJ2-7	NA	NA	TGCAGTGCTAGAGGGACAGTTGACGAGCAGTACTTC	CSARGTVDEQYF
TRBV5-1	TRBJ2-1	TRBD2	NA	TGCGCCAGCAGCTTGGCAGGGACTAGCGGATACAATGAGCAGTTCTTC	CASSLAGTSGYNEQFF
TRBV28	TRBJ1-6	NA	few	TGTGCCAGCAGTTTAGTTAGGGGGTTTTCGTCCCTCCACTTT	CASSLVRGFSSLHF
TRBV5-4	TRBJ2-5	TRBD2	few	TGTGCCAGCAGTTTAGCGGGGGGGTTTGAGACCCAGTACTTC	CASSLAGGFETQYF
TRBV7-3	TRBJ2-1	NA	NA	TGTGCCAGCAGCTGGAGGGCCCCCTACAATGAGCAGTTCTTC	CASSWRAPYNEQFF
TRBV27	TRBJ2-1	TRBD1	few	TGTGCCAGCAGTGGAGACCACCGGGACAGGGGGCGGCGCAATGAGCAGTTCTTC	CASSGDHRDRGRRNEQFF
TRBV4-1	TRBJ1-2	NA	few	TGCGCCAGCAGCCAAGAGTGGGGGCAGACTAACTATGGCTACACCTTC	CASSQEWGQTNYGYTF
TRBV6-6	TRBJ2-3	NA	NA	TGTGCCAGCCTCCCCGCTGGGGATACGCAGTATTTT	CASLPAGDTQYF
TRBV5-1	TRBJ1-6	TRBD1	NA	TGCGCCAGCACCCCGGACAGGGATAATTCACCCCTCCACTTT	CASTPDRDNSPLHF
TRBV5-6	TRBJ1-5	NA	NA	TGTGCCAGCAGCCCCTCGGGGGACCTTAGCAATCAGCCCCAGCATTTT	CASSPSGDLSNQPQHF
TRBV5-8	TRBJ2-5	NA	NA	TGTGCCAGCAGCCCCCAGGGGAATCGAAAAGAGACCCAGTACTTC	CASSPQGNRKETQYF
TRBV14	TRBJ2-5	TRBD1	few	TGTGCCAGCAGCCAAGTTATCGGGACAGGAGAGACCCAGTACTTC	CASSQVIGTGETQYF
TRBV5-4	TRBJ2-5	NA	NA	TGTGCCAGCAGCCCGGTCGAGGTGGAGACCCAGTACTTC	CASSPVEVETQYF
TRBV27	TRBJ2-5	NA	few	TGTGCCAGCAGTTTATTGGGGGGTACGGAGACCCAGTACTTC	CASSLLGGTETQYF
TRBV20-1	TRBJ1-2	NA	few	TGCAGTGCCCCGGCCGGACAGAGAGACTATGGCTACACCTTC	CSAPAGQRDYGYTF
TRBV20-1	TRBJ1-2	NA	NA	TGCAGTGCTCGGGCCCAGGGTAGCTACACCTTC	CSARAQGSYTF
TRBV2	TRBJ2-5	TRBD2	NA	TGTGCCAACCTCAGGGGACTAGCGGGGACTCAGACCCAGTACTTC	CANLRGLAGTQTQYF
TRBV9	TRBJ1-1	NA	many	TGTGCCAGCAGCGGACCGAGAGGTCCGGGAACGAACACTGAAGCTTTCTTT	CASSGPRGPGTNTEAFF
TRBV20-1	TRBJ1-4	NA	few	TGCAGTGCTAGAGATCTTGGTATAGACAAGGGGGCAACTAATGAAAAACTGTTTTTT	CSARDLGIDKGATNEKLFF
TRBV7-8	TRBJ1-4	TRBD1	NA	TGTGCCAGCAGCTACCGGACAGGGGAGAATGAAAAACTGTTTTTT	CASSYRTGENEKLFF
TRBV29-1	TRBJ2-5	NA	few	TGCAGCGTCCGACTGGGACTTAAAGAGACCCAGTACTTC	CSVRLGLKETQYF